This entry is about one TCR beta chain. Antigen unknown. The record originates from a study of shared clonotypes between healthy human individuals. Study observations and caveats: Lower generation probabilities were found for non-shared clonotypes than for those shared by all four donors.

The protocol was immunoSEQ multiplex PCR, while the TCRdb copy is restricted to in-frame clones and leaves out a portion. The sample yields 2 million to 3 million clones, 80% to 95% seen once. Germline V gives CDR1 SGHAT, CDR2 FQNNGV. The CDR3 has 13 residues. V lost 6 bases to trimming and J lost 6 bases, with 14 bases between them. The sample consisted of naive CD4+ T cells from PBMCs. Stated subset: CD45RA+ positively selected. V usage is TRBV11-2 and J usage is TRBJ1-2; D unclear. The TCR comes from a man younger than 35 in good health. Some clones in this sample may be carry-over from other donors' samples. CDR3 region: CASSGFPGNGYTF. CDR3 nucleotide sequence: TGTGCCAGCAGTGGGTTTCCGGGCAATGGCTACACCTTC.